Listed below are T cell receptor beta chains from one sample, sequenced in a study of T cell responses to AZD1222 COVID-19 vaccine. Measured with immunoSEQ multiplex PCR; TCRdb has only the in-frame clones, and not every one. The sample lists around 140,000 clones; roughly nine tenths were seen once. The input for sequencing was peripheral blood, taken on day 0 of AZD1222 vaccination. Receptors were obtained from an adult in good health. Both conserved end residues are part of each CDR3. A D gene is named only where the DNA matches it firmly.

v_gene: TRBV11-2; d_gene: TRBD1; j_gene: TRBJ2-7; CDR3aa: CASSLNIRTGSHEQYF; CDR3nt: TGTGCCAGCAGCTTAAATATCCGGACAGGGTCGCACGAGCAGTACTTC
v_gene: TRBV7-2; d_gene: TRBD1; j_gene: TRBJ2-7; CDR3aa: CASSLTGVISYEQYF; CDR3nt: TGTGCCAGCAGCTTAACAGGGGTAATCTCCTACGAGCAGTACTTC
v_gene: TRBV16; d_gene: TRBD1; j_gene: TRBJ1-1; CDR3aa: CASSNRGRNTEAFF; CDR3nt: TGTGCCAGCAGCAACAGGGGGAGGAACACTGAAGCTTTCTTT
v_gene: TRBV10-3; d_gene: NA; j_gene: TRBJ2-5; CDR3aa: CAISERGETQYF; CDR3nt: TGTGCCATCAGTGAGAGGGGAGAGACCCAGTACTTC
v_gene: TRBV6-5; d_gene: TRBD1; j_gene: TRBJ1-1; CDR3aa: CASNPLGTVNTEAFF; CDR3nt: TGTGCCAGCAACCCCCTCGGGACAGTAAACACTGAAGCTTTCTTT
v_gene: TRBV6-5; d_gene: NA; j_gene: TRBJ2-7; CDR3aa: CASSLSGTTTYEQYF; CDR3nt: TGTGCCAGCAGCCTCTCCGGGACAACCACCTACGAGCAGTACTTC
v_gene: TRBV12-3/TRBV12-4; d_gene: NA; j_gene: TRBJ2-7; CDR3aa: CASSPPSYEQYF; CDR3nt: TGTGCCAGCAGTCCCCCCTCCTACGAGCAGTACTTC
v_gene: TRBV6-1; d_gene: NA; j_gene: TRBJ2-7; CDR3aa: CASSESGRSYEQYF; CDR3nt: TGTGCCAGCAGTGAATCCGGACGGTCCTACGAGCAGTACTTC
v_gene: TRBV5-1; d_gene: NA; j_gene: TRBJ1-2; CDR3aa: CASSLARPDSAGYTF; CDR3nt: TGCGCCAGCAGCTTGGCTCGACCGGACAGCGCGGGCTACACCTTC
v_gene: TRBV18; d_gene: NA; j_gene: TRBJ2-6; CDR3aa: CASSPGLGTGANVLTF; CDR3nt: TGTGCCAGCTCACCAGGGTTAGGCACTGGGGCCAACGTCCTGACTTTC
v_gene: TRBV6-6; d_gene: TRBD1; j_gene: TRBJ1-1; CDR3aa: CASSWPGQTVTEAFF; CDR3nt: TGTGCCAGCAGTTGGCCGGGACAGACGGTCACTGAAGCTTTCTTT
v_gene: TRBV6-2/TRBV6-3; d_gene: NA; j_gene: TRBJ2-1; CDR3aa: CASSYRGDSSYNEQFF; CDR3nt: TGTGCCAGCAGTTACCGCGGGGATAGCTCCTACAATGAGCAGTTCTTC
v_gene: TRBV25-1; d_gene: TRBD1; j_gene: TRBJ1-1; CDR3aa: CATQTGTGGVAPEAFF; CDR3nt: TGTGCCACCCAGACCGGGACAGGGGGCGTAGCTCCTGAAGCTTTCTTT
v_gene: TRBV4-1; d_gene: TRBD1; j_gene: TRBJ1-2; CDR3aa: CASSQDSGQEYGYTF; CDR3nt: TGCGCCAGCAGCCAAGATTCAGGACAGGAGTATGGCTACACCTTC
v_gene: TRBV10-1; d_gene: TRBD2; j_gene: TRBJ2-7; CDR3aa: CASSGTSGPKQYF; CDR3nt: TGCGCCAGCAGTGGGACTAGCGGACCAAAGCAGTACTTC
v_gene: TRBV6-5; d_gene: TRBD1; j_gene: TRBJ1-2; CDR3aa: CASSPDRVYGYTF; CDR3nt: TGTGCCAGCAGCCCCGACAGGGTCTATGGCTACACCTTC
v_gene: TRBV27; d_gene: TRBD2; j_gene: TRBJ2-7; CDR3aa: CASSRKPGLANEQYF; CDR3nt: TGTGCCAGCAGTCGTAAACCGGGACTAGCGAATGAGCAGTACTTC